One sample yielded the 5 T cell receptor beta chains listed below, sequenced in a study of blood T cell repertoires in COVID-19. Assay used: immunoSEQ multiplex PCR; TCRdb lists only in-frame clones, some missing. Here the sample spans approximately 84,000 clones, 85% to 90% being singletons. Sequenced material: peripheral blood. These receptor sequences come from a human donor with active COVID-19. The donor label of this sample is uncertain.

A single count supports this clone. CDR3 nucleotide sequence: TGTGCCAGCAGCCCCGTCGGTAGCTTCACCTATGGCTACACCTTC. It yields the protein CASSPVGSFTYGYTF. The V call is TRBV5-4, the J call TRBJ1-2; the D is unclear. This CDR3 region has 15 residues. CDR1 and CDR2 from the germline V gene are SGHNT and YYREEE (reference sequence). Between the trimmed V and J ends, which lost 4 bases and 4 bases, there was a span of 17 bases.

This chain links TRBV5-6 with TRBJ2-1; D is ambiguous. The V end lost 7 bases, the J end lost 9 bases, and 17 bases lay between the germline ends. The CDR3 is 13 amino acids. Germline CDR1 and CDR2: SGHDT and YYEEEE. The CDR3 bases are TGTGCCAGCCGGAGTTACCCCCGGCCTGAGCAGTTCTTC. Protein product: CASRSYPRPEQFF.

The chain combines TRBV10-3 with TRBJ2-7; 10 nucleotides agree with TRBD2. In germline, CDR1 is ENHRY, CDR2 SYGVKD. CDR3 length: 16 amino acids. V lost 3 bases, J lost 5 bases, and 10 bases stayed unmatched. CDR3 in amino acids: CAISDPGLAQQHEQYF. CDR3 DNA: TGTGCCATCAGTGATCCGGGACTAGCGCAACAACACGAGCAGTACTTC.

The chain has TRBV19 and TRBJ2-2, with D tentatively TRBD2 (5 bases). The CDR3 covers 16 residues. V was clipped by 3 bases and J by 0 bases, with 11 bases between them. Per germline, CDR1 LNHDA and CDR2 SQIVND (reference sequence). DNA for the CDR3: TGTGCCAGTAGTATGACGAGCGGAGCGAACACCGGGGAGCTGTTTTTT. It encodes CASSMTSGANTGELFF.

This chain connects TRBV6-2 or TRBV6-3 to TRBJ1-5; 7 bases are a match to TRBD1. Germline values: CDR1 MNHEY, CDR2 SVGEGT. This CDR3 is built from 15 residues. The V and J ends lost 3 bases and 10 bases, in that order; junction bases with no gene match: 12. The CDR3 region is CASSYPGQLRGPQHF. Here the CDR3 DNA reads TGTGCCAGCAGTTATCCGGGACAGCTACGGGGACCCCAGCATTTT.